The rows below give T cell receptor beta chains drawn from one sample of a study of blood T cell repertoires in COVID-19. Repertoires were generated with immunoSEQ multiplex PCR, while TCRdb's copy carries only in-frame clones and drops some. The data hold about 70,000 clones, with 85% to 90% observed a single time. Specimen: peripheral blood. The receptors here all came from a man aged 45 to 65 with acute or convalescent COVID-19. Both conserved end residues are part of each CDR3. A D gene is named only where the DNA matches it firmly. Clone size is not always given. Where it is, it says once, few, many or a class for expanded clones.

D gene: NA; V gene: TRBV29-1; CDR3 length: 14; J gene: TRBJ2-7; clone size: NA; CDR3 protein: CSASVGLGGYEQYF; CDR3 DNA: TGCAGCGCATCGGTAGGCCTCGGGGGCTACGAGCAGTACTTC
D gene: NA; V gene: TRBV4-1; CDR3 length: 14; J gene: TRBJ1-3; clone size: NA; CDR3 protein: CASSYEDSGNTIYF; CDR3 DNA: TGCGCCAGCAGCTATGAGGACTCTGGAAACACCATATATTTT
D gene: TRBD1; V gene: TRBV19; CDR3 length: 16; J gene: TRBJ2-2; clone size: NA; CDR3 protein: CASSGTGGVGTGELFF; CDR3 DNA: TGTGCCAGCTCCGGGACAGGGGGCGTCGGCACCGGGGAGCTGTTTTTT
D gene: NA; V gene: TRBV10-3; CDR3 length: 13; J gene: TRBJ1-1; clone size: NA; CDR3 protein: CAISESRGAEAFF; CDR3 DNA: TGTGCCATCAGTGAGTCTCGCGGCGCTGAAGCTTTCTTT
D gene: NA; V gene: TRBV3-1/TRBV3-2; CDR3 length: 14; J gene: TRBJ1-6; clone size: NA; CDR3 protein: CASSQEAGLVPLHF; CDR3 DNA: TGTGCCAGCAGCCAAGAGGCAGGATTGGTACCCCTCCACTTT
D gene: TRBD1; V gene: TRBV6-5; CDR3 length: 13; J gene: TRBJ1-5; clone size: NA; CDR3 protein: CASSWDRVKPQHF; CDR3 DNA: TGTGCCAGCAGTTGGGACAGGGTAAAGCCCCAGCATTTT
D gene: NA; V gene: TRBV7-2; CDR3 length: 14; J gene: TRBJ1-6; clone size: NA; CDR3 protein: CASSLDRAGSPLHF; CDR3 DNA: TGTGCCAGCAGCTTAGACAGGGCAGGCTCACCCCTCCACTTT
D gene: TRBD2; V gene: TRBV13; CDR3 length: 18; J gene: TRBJ2-2; clone size: NA; CDR3 protein: CASSLGTSGRTNTGELFF; CDR3 DNA: TGTGCCAGCAGCTTAGGGACTAGCGGGAGGACGAACACCGGGGAGCTGTTTTTT
D gene: TRBD1; V gene: TRBV19; CDR3 length: 16; J gene: TRBJ1-1; clone size: NA; CDR3 protein: CASKVRDRAPNTEAFF; CDR3 DNA: TGTGCCAGTAAAGTCAGGGACAGGGCACCGAACACTGAAGCTTTCTTT
D gene: NA; V gene: TRBV11-3; CDR3 length: 13; J gene: TRBJ2-2; clone size: NA; CDR3 protein: CASSLDLTGELFF; CDR3 DNA: TGTGCCAGCAGCTTAGATCTTACCGGGGAGCTGTTTTTT
D gene: NA; V gene: TRBV5-1; CDR3 length: 13; J gene: TRBJ1-1; clone size: NA; CDR3 protein: CASSFDAGTEAFF; CDR3 DNA: TGCGCCAGCAGCTTCGACGCGGGCACTGAAGCTTTCTTT
D gene: NA; V gene: TRBV3-1/TRBV3-2; CDR3 length: 15; J gene: TRBJ1-1; clone size: NA; CDR3 protein: CASSPGDIVLFEAFF; CDR3 DNA: TGTGCCAGCAGCCCCGGGGACATAGTCCTCTTTGAAGCTTTCTTT
D gene: NA; V gene: TRBV18; CDR3 length: 14; J gene: TRBJ2-3; clone size: NA; CDR3 protein: CASSLSEGTDTQYF; CDR3 DNA: TGTGCCAGCTCACTGTCCGAGGGCACAGATACGCAGTATTTT
D gene: NA; V gene: TRBV3-1/TRBV3-2; CDR3 length: 14; J gene: TRBJ1-5; clone size: NA; CDR3 protein: CASSQVPADQPQHF; CDR3 DNA: TGTGCCAGCAGCCAAGTTCCTGCGGATCAGCCCCAGCATTTT
D gene: NA; V gene: TRBV4-3; CDR3 length: 13; J gene: TRBJ1-2; clone size: NA; CDR3 protein: CASSQVFGGGYTF; CDR3 DNA: TGCGCCAGCAGCCAAGTCTTCGGGGGTGGCTACACCTTC
D gene: NA; V gene: TRBV9; CDR3 length: 15; J gene: TRBJ2-1; clone size: NA; CDR3 protein: CASSVTLGRGHEQFF; CDR3 DNA: TGTGCCAGCAGCGTTACACTTGGGAGAGGGCATGAGCAGTTCTTC
D gene: TRBD1; V gene: TRBV18; CDR3 length: 14; J gene: TRBJ1-5; clone size: NA; CDR3 protein: CASSPDRGPQPQHF; CDR3 DNA: TGTGCCAGCTCGCCAGACAGGGGTCCTCAGCCCCAGCATTTT
D gene: TRBD2; V gene: TRBV29-1; CDR3 length: 15; J gene: TRBJ2-1; clone size: NA; CDR3 protein: CSVEDLAGKGNEQFF; CDR3 DNA: TGCAGCGTTGAAGATCTAGCGGGAAAAGGGAATGAGCAGTTCTTC
D gene: NA; V gene: TRBV19; CDR3 length: 14; J gene: TRBJ1-1; clone size: NA; CDR3 protein: CASKNTGKNTEAFF; CDR3 DNA: TGTGCCAGTAAAAATACCGGGAAGAACACTGAAGCTTTCTTT
D gene: NA; V gene: TRBV9; CDR3 length: 14; J gene: TRBJ1-2; clone size: NA; CDR3 protein: CASSGGRGNYGYTF; CDR3 DNA: TGTGCCAGCAGCGGTGGTAGGGGCAACTATGGCTACACCTTC
D gene: NA; V gene: TRBV7-2; CDR3 length: 13; J gene: TRBJ2-5; clone size: NA; CDR3 protein: CASSRLVQETQYF; CDR3 DNA: TGTGCCAGCAGCAGACTAGTTCAAGAGACCCAGTACTTC
D gene: NA; V gene: TRBV19; CDR3 length: 15; J gene: TRBJ1-3; clone size: NA; CDR3 protein: CASSLRGGDGNTIYF; CDR3 DNA: TGTGCCAGTAGTCTCCGAGGGGGTGATGGAAACACCATATATTTT
D gene: TRBD1; V gene: TRBV6-5; CDR3 length: 14; J gene: TRBJ1-5; clone size: NA; CDR3 protein: CASRQDRGYQPQHF; CDR3 DNA: TGTGCCAGCAGGCAGGACAGGGGTTATCAGCCCCAGCATTTT
D gene: TRBD2; V gene: TRBV2; CDR3 length: 13; J gene: TRBJ2-7; clone size: few; CDR3 protein: CASGRVGSYEQYF; CDR3 DNA: TGTGCCAGCGGGAGGGTAGGGTCCTACGAGCAGTACTTC
D gene: NA; V gene: TRBV6-6; CDR3 length: 12; J gene: TRBJ2-7; clone size: NA; CDR3 protein: CASRQVGYEQYF; CDR3 DNA: TGTGCCAGTAGACAGGTGGGTTACGAGCAGTACTTC
D gene: NA; V gene: TRBV7-3; CDR3 length: 15; J gene: TRBJ1-2; clone size: NA; CDR3 protein: CASSLTGGTNYGYTF; CDR3 DNA: TGTGCCAGCAGCTTAACAGGGGGTACTAACTATGGCTACACCTTC
D gene: NA; V gene: TRBV6-5; CDR3 length: 15; J gene: TRBJ1-1; clone size: once; CDR3 protein: CASAWTRTPDTEAFF; CDR3 DNA: TGTGCCAGTGCATGGACACGAACCCCCGACACTGAAGCTTTCTTT
D gene: NA; V gene: TRBV25-1; CDR3 length: 11; J gene: TRBJ2-1; clone size: once; CDR3 protein: CASSGAAEQFF; CDR3 DNA: TGTGCCAGCAGTGGAGCGGCTGAGCAGTTCTTC
D gene: TRBD2; V gene: TRBV20-1; CDR3 length: 13; J gene: TRBJ2-7; clone size: NA; CDR3 protein: CSASLAGVGEQYF; CDR3 DNA: TGCAGTGCTAGTTTAGCGGGAGTTGGCGAGCAGTACTTC
D gene: TRBD1; V gene: TRBV7-7; CDR3 length: 13; J gene: TRBJ2-5; clone size: NA; CDR3 protein: CASSLDREETQYF; CDR3 DNA: TGTGCTAGCAGCTTGGACAGGGAAGAGACCCAGTACTTC
D gene: TRBD2; V gene: TRBV29-1; CDR3 length: 15; J gene: TRBJ2-5; clone size: NA; CDR3 protein: CSVPAGGARQETQYF; CDR3 DNA: TGCAGCGTCCCCGCCGGGGGGGCGAGACAAGAGACCCAGTACTTC
D gene: NA; V gene: TRBV19; CDR3 length: 14; J gene: TRBJ1-3; clone size: NA; CDR3 protein: CASSASGVGNTIYF; CDR3 DNA: TGTGCCAGTAGTGCATCAGGGGTTGGAAACACCATATATTTT
D gene: NA; V gene: TRBV11-3; CDR3 length: 14; J gene: TRBJ2-2; clone size: NA; CDR3 protein: CASSPWTVPGELFF; CDR3 DNA: TGTGCCAGCAGCCCGTGGACTGTACCCGGGGAGCTGTTTTTT
D gene: NA; V gene: TRBV5-4; CDR3 length: 14; J gene: TRBJ2-2; clone size: few; CDR3 protein: CASSFRERTGELFF; CDR3 DNA: TGTGCCAGCAGCTTCAGAGAGAGGACCGGGGAGCTGTTTTTT
D gene: NA; V gene: TRBV11-2; CDR3 length: 17; J gene: TRBJ1-3; clone size: NA; CDR3 protein: CASSLDPTGISGNTIYF; CDR3 DNA: TGTGCCAGCAGCTTAGATCCGACAGGCATCTCTGGAAACACCATATATTTT
D gene: NA; V gene: TRBV25-1; CDR3 length: 16; J gene: TRBJ2-1; clone size: NA; CDR3 protein: CASSESDGDSYNEQFF; CDR3 DNA: TGTGCCAGCAGTGAATCCGACGGGGACTCCTACAATGAGCAGTTCTTC
D gene: NA; V gene: TRBV2; CDR3 length: 15; J gene: TRBJ2-3; clone size: NA; CDR3 protein: CASRRERTRSATQYF; CDR3 DNA: TGTGCCAGCCGACGGGAGCGCACAAGGTCGGCGACGCAGTATTTT
D gene: NA; V gene: TRBV11-2; CDR3 length: 14; J gene: TRBJ2-2; clone size: NA; CDR3 protein: CASSLDWNTGELFF; CDR3 DNA: TGTGCCAGCAGCTTAGACTGGAACACCGGGGAGCTGTTTTTT
D gene: NA; V gene: TRBV5-1; CDR3 length: 14; J gene: TRBJ1-1; clone size: NA; CDR3 protein: CASSEGHENTEAFF; CDR3 DNA: TGCGCCAGCAGCGAGGGACACGAGAACACTGAAGCTTTCTTT
D gene: NA; V gene: TRBV20-1; CDR3 length: 19; J gene: TRBJ2-6; clone size: NA; CDR3 protein: CSASCFVEVFSSGANVLTF; CDR3 DNA: TGCAGTGCTAGTTGTTTTGTTGAGGTTTTTTCCTCTGGGGCCAACGTCCTGACTTTC
D gene: NA; V gene: TRBV18; CDR3 length: 14; J gene: TRBJ1-6; clone size: NA; CDR3 protein: CASSPNGNNSPLHF; CDR3 DNA: TGTGCCAGCTCACCTAACGGGAATAATTCACCCCTCCACTTT
D gene: TRBD1; V gene: TRBV12-3/TRBV12-4; CDR3 length: 12; J gene: TRBJ1-2; clone size: NA; CDR3 protein: CASRKGAYGYTF; CDR3 DNA: TGTGCCAGCAGGAAGGGGGCGTATGGCTACACCTTC
D gene: TRBD1; V gene: TRBV19; CDR3 length: 15; J gene: TRBJ1-1; clone size: NA; CDR3 protein: CASRDRGLLNTEAFF; CDR3 DNA: TGTGCCAGCCGGGACAGGGGGCTTTTGAACACTGAAGCTTTCTTT
D gene: TRBD1; V gene: TRBV7-2; CDR3 length: 14; J gene: TRBJ1-3; clone size: NA; CDR3 protein: CASSRGTAGNTIYF; CDR3 DNA: TGTGCCAGCAGCAGAGGGACAGCTGGAAACACCATATATTTT
D gene: NA; V gene: TRBV6-4; CDR3 length: 14; J gene: TRBJ2-3; clone size: few; CDR3 protein: CASSTNGGSDTQYF; CDR3 DNA: TGTGCCAGCAGTACTAATGGAGGGAGCGATACGCAGTATTTT
D gene: NA; V gene: TRBV2; CDR3 length: 14; J gene: TRBJ2-1; clone size: NA; CDR3 protein: CASKRGLEANEQFF; CDR3 DNA: TGTGCCAGCAAAAGGGGACTGGAGGCCAATGAGCAGTTCTTC
D gene: NA; V gene: TRBV28; CDR3 length: 14; J gene: TRBJ1-4; clone size: NA; CDR3 protein: CASSLDRTGTKLFF; CDR3 DNA: TGTGCCAGCAGCCTAGACCGAACAGGGACGAAACTGTTTTTT
D gene: NA; V gene: TRBV13; CDR3 length: 13; J gene: TRBJ1-5; clone size: NA; CDR3 protein: CASSIQRNQPQHF; CDR3 DNA: TGTGCCAGCAGCATACAACGAAATCAGCCCCAGCATTTT
D gene: NA; V gene: TRBV28; CDR3 length: 16; J gene: TRBJ2-4; clone size: NA; CDR3 protein: CASSSYFIWAKNIQYF; CDR3 DNA: TGTGCCAGCAGTTCCTACTTCATCTGGGCCAAAAACATTCAGTACTTC
D gene: NA; V gene: TRBV9; CDR3 length: 15; J gene: TRBJ1-1; clone size: NA; CDR3 protein: CASSVVYGVDTEAFF; CDR3 DNA: TGTGCCAGCAGCGTAGTCTACGGGGTGGACACTGAAGCTTTCTTT
D gene: NA; V gene: TRBV5-1; CDR3 length: 15; J gene: TRBJ2-4; clone size: NA; CDR3 protein: CASRRSGPSGDIQYF; CDR3 DNA: TGCGCCAGCAGACGCTCCGGACCTTCGGGGGACATTCAGTACTTC
D gene: NA; V gene: TRBV2; CDR3 length: 17; J gene: TRBJ2-1; clone size: NA; CDR3 protein: CASSEKRLVSSYNEQFF; CDR3 DNA: TGTGCCAGCAGTGAGAAGAGACTAGTTTCCTCCTACAATGAGCAGTTCTTC